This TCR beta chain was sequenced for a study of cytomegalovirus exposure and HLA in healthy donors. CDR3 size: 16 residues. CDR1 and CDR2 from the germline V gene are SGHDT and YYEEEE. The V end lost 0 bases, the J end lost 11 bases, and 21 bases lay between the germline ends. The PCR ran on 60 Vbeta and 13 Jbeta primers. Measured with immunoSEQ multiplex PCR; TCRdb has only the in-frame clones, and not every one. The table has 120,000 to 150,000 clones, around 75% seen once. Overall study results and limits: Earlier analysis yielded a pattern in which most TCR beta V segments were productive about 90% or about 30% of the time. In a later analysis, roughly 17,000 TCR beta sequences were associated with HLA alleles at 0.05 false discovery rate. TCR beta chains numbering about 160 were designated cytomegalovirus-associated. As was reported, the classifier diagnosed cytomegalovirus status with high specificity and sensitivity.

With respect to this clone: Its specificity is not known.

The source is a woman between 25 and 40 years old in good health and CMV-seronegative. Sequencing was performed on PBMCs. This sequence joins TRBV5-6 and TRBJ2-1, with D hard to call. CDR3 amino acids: CASSLDSGAPLRKQFF. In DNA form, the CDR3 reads TGTGCCAGCAGCTTGGATTCTGGAGCCCCCCTAAGGAAGCAGTTCTTC. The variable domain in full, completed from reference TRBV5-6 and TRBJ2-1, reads DAGVTQSPTHLIKTRGQQVTLRCSPKSGHDTVSWYQQALGQGPQFIFQYYEEEERQRGNFPDRFSGHQFPNYSSELNVNALLLGDSALYLCASSLDSGAPLRKQFFGPGTRLTVL.